This passage covers 18 T cell receptor beta chains from one sample sequenced in a study of blood T cell repertoires in COVID-19. Using immunoSEQ multiplex PCR, the repertoire was profiled, and TCRdb retains in-frame clones only, with some absent. The sample lists 100,000 or so clones, 70% to 90% occurring once. Material: peripheral blood. Receptors originate from a man between 45 and 60 years old with active or convalescent COVID-19.

The V gene is TRBV4-1, the J gene TRBJ2-5, with TRBD2 as a possible D gene (7 bases). Trimming removed 0 bases from V and 1 base from J, with 9 bases in between. Germline V gene sequence: CDR1 MGHRA, CDR2 YSYEKL. This CDR3 has 15 amino acids. CDR3 loop: CASSQEGGGQETQYF. The CDR3 region has the DNA TGCGCCAGCAGCCAAGAGGGAGGGGGCCAAGAGACCCAGTACTTC.

V usage is TRBV3-1 (or the pseudogene TRBV3-2) and J usage is TRBJ2-3, with D unclear. This CDR3 spans 14 amino acids. V lost 0 bases to trimming and J lost 3 bases, with 7 bases between them. Germline V gene lookup returns CDR1 LGHDT and CDR2 YNNKEL (reference sequence). CDR3 region: CASSQDFRTDTQYF. CDR3 nucleotides: TGTGCCAGCAGCCAAGATTTCCGGACAGATACGCAGTATTTT.

The chain links TRBV5-8 to TRBJ2-2; D is possibly TRBD1 (5 bases). The CDR3 runs 15 residues. CDR1 and CDR2 (germline): SGHTS, YDEGEE. Trimming took off 3 bases at V and 4 bases at J, with 13 bases between the two ends. CDR3 in amino acids: CASSSSTVFTGELFF. DNA of the CDR3: TGTGCCAGCAGCTCCTCGACAGTATTCACCGGGGAGCTGTTTTTT. Complete variable domain (other parts from reference TRBV5-8 and TRBJ2-2): EAGVTQSPTHLIKTRGQQATLRCSPISGHTSVYWYQQALGLGLQFLLWYDEGEERNRGNFPPRFSGRQFPNYSSELNVNALELEDSALYLCASSSSTVFTGELFFGEGSRLTVL.

CDR3 nucleotides: TGTGCCAGTAGTACCTCGGGAGGCGAGCAGTACGTC. Protein: CASSTSGGEQYV. The V gene is TRBV19, the J gene TRBJ2-7; 7 positions match TRBD2. The V gene end was trimmed by 4 bases and the J gene end by 6 bases; junction bases not matched to a gene: 3. CDR1 is LNHDA, CDR2 SQIVND, per germline (reference sequence). The CDR3 has 12 amino acids.

This chain joins TRBV7-8 and TRBJ1-5, with 11 bases matching TRBD1. From germline, CDR1 is SGHVS and CDR2 FQNEAQ. The trim removed 5 bases at V and 6 bases at J, leaving 6 bases unmatched. This CDR3 comprises 15 residues. CDR3 amino acids: CASSKDRGPGQPQHF. In nucleotides, the CDR3 is TGTGCCAGCAGCAAGGACAGGGGGCCTGGTCAGCCCCAGCATTTT.

In this sample, this clone turned up a few times. The V call is TRBV6-5, the J call TRBJ1-2; unclear D gene. CDR1 is MNHEY and CDR2 is SVGAGI in the germline V gene. The CDR3 has 13 amino acids. Deletions cut 5 bases from V and 7 bases from J, with 14 bases between. Written as DNA, the CDR3 is TGTGCCAGCAGTCCCGCCCCAGGAAGTGGCTACACCTTC. It translates to CASSPAPGSGYTF.

The chain recombines TRBV14 with TRBJ2-1; 10 nucleotides match TRBD1. CDR3 size: 17 residues. Germline trimming cut 0 bases from V and 6 bases from J; bases unmatched to any gene: 8. From germline, CDR1 is SGHDN and CDR2 FVKESK. The CDR3 region has the DNA TGTGCCAGCAGCCAAGATCCGGACAGGGGGGGAGGCAATGAGCAGTTCTTC. This sequence encodes CASSQDPDRGGGNEQFF. The full variable domain, rest sourced from reference TRBV14 and TRBJ2-1, is EAGVTQFPSHSVIEKGQTVTLRCDPISGHDNLYWYRRVMGKEIKFLLHFVKESKQDESGMPNNRFLAERTGGTYSTLKVQPAELEDSGVYFCASSQDPDRGGGNEQFFGPGTRLTVL.

CDR3 sequence: CASSLVHSQETQYF. As DNA, the CDR3 is TGCGCCAGCAGCTTGGTCCACTCCCAAGAGACCCAGTACTTC. J is TRBJ2-5 and V is TRBV5-1; D ambiguous. This CDR3 comprises 14 residues. Germline lookup yields CDR1 SGHRS and CDR2 YFSETQ. Trimming stripped 0 bases from V and 1 base from J, with 7 bases between.

The chain links TRBV10-2 to TRBJ1-1; no firm D call. V was trimmed by 3 bases and J by 3 bases, leaving 8 bases between them. Germline CDR1 WSHSY, CDR2 SAAADI. This CDR3 is 13 amino acids long. The CDR3 reads CASSDLLDTEAFF. The CDR3 nucleotides read TGCGCCAGCAGTGACCTATTAGACACTGAAGCTTTCTTT.

The V gene is TRBV6-5, the J gene TRBJ1-1; D gene ambiguous. The germline CDR1 and CDR2 sequences are MNHEY and SVGAGI. Trimming left V 6 bases short and J 8 bases short, with 13 bases between. The CDR3 has 12 amino acids. CDR3 in amino acids: CASSSHTGEAFF. CDR3 nucleotide sequence: TGTGCCAGCAGCTCCCACACGGGAGAAGCTTTCTTT.

The chain has TRBV11-2 and TRBJ2-5; possibly TRBD1 for D (5 bases). CDR3 length: 14 amino acids. The V end was cut by 2 bases, the J end by 5 bases, with 12 bases between. CDR1 is SGHAT, CDR2 FQNNGV, per germline. The CDR3 loop reads CASSLQGTWETQYF. CDR3 DNA sequence: TGTGCCAGCAGCTTACAGGGTACTTGGGAGACCCAGTACTTC.

Only a few counts were recorded for this clone. The chain is built from TRBV30 and TRBJ1-5; D call uncertain. V lost 0 bases, J lost 2 bases, and 5 bases lay in between. Per the germline V gene, CDR1 is GTSNPN and CDR2 is SVGIG (reference sequence). This CDR3 contains 13 residues. As DNA, the CDR3 is TGTGCCTGGAGTGTGCAGGGCAATCAGCCCCAGCATTTT. This translates into CAWSVQGNQPQHF.

V gene TRBV30 combines with J gene TRBJ2-7; TRBD1 is a possible D gene (5 bases). Trimming pared 4 bases from V and 1 base from J, leaving 8 bases between. CDR3 size: 12 residues. The germline gives CDR1 GTSNPN, CDR2 SVGIG (reference sequence). DNA of the CDR3: TGTGCCTGGAATCAGGGTTCCTACGAGCAGTACTTC. This encodes CAWNQGSYEQYF.

The chain combines TRBV2 with TRBJ1-1, with 8 bases matching TRBD1. This CDR3 has 14 amino acids. The junction had 5 bases not matched to a gene; V was cut back by 6 bases and J by 2 bases. Germline CDR1 reads SNHLY; CDR2 reads FYNNEI. CDR3 nucleotide sequence: TGTGCCAGCAGCCGGACAGGGCTAAACACTGAAGCTTTCTTT. This gives the protein CASSRTGLNTEAFF.

In DNA form, the CDR3 reads TGTGCCAGCAGCGGGGGACTAGAGGGAGATACGCAGTATTTT. Amino acids: CASSGGLEGDTQYF. The rearrangement links TRBV9 to TRBJ2-3, with 8 bases fitting TRBD2. Unmatched junction bases numbered 5, after V lost 3 bases and J lost 5 bases. From germline, CDR1 is SGDLS and CDR2 YYNGEE. This CDR3 region has 14 residues.

The chain has TRBV7-8 and TRBJ1-1, with TRBD1 matching over 10 bases. This CDR3 has 13 amino acids. The germline CDR1 and CDR2 sequences are SGHVS and FQNEAQ. V was pared by 5 bases and J by 4 bases, with 1 base of the junction left unmatched. Written as DNA, the CDR3 is TGTGCCAGCAGCCGGACAGGGGGCACTGAAGCTTTCTTT. This gives the protein CASSRTGGTEAFF. Full variable domain (outside the CDR3, taken from reference TRBV7-8 and TRBJ1-1): GAGVSQSPRYKVAKRGQDVALRCDPISGHVSLFWYQQALGQGPEFLTYFQNEAQLDKSGLPSDRFFAERPEGSVSTLKIQRTQQEDSAVYLCASSRTGGTEAFFGQGTRLTVV.

This chain connects TRBV7-2 to TRBJ1-3, with a tentative D call TRBD1 (5 bases). Germline lookup yields CDR1 SGHTA and CDR2 FQGNSA. The CDR3 sequence is 14 residues long. V was shortened by 3 bases and J by 7 bases, with 13 bases between the two germline ends. DNA for the CDR3: TGTGCCAGCAGCTTCGGGGGGTTAGGGAACACCATATATTTT. Translated, it gives CASSFGGLGNTIYF.

This chain uses TRBV4-1 with TRBJ1-1, with D perhaps TRBD1 (6 bases). The CDR3 loop spans 14 amino acids. Germline V lookup: CDR1 MGHRA, CDR2 YSYEKL. V shed 4 bases and J shed 4 bases, with 13 bases lying between them. The CDR3 sequence is CASSLQGWGTEAFF. As DNA, the CDR3 is TGCGCCAGCAGCCTACAGGGCTGGGGCACTGAAGCTTTCTTT.